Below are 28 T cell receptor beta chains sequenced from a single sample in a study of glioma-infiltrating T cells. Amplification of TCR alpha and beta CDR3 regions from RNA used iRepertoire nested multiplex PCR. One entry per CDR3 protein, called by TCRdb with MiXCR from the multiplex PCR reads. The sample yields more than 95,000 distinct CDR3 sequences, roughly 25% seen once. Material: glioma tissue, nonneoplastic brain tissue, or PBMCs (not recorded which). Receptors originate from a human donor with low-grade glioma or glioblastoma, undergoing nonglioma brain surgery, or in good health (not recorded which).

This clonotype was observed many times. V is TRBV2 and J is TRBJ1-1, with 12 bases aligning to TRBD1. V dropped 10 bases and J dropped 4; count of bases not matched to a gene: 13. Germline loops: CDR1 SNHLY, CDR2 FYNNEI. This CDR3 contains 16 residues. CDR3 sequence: CAKLLGQGAWSTEAFF. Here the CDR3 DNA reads TGTGCCAAACTCTTGGGACAGGGGGCTTGGAGCACTGAAGCTTTCTTT.

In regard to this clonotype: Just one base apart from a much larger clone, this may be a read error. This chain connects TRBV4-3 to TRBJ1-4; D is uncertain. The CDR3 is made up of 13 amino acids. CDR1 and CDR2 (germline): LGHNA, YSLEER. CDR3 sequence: CASSQEENEELFF. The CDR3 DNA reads TGCGCCAGCAGCCAAGAGGAGAATGAAGAACTGTTTTTT.

CDR3 sequence (DNA): TGTGCCTGGATTACAGATTACCAAGAGACCCAGTACTTC. Its translation is CAWITDYQETQYF. The rearrangement uses TRBV30 and TRBJ2-5; D unclear. CDR3 size: 13 residues. The germline gives CDR1 GTSNPN, CDR2 SVGIG (reference sequence). Deletions cut 4 bases from V and 0 bases from J, with 9 bases between.

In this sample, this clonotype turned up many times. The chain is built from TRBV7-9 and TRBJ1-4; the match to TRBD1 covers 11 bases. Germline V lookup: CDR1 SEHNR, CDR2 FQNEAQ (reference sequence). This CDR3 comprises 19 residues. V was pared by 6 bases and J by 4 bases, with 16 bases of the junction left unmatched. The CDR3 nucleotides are TGTGCCAGCAGGCCTAAAGCGGACAGGGGGCACGGAGATAATGAAAAACTGTTTTTT. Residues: CASRPKADRGHGDNEKLFF.

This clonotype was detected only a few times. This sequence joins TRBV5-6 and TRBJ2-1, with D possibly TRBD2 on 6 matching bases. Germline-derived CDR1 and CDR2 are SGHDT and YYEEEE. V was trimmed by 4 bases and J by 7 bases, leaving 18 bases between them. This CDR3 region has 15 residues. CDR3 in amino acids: CASSPLAGSVNEQFF. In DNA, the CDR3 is TGTGCCAGCAGCCCCCTGGCGGGATCGGTGAATGAGCAGTTCTTC. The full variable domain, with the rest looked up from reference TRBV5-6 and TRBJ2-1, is DAGVTQSPTHLIKTRGQQVTLRCSPKSGHDTVSWYQQALGQGPQFIFQYYEEEERQRGNFPDRFSGHQFPNYSSELNVNALLLGDSALYLCASSPLAGSVNEQFFGPGTRLTVL.

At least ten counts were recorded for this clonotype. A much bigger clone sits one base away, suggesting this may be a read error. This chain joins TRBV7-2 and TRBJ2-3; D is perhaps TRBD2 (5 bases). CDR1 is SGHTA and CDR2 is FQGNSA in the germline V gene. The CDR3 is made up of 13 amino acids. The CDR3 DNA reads TGTGCCAGCCGCTTGAGCCCCGGGAATACGCAGTATTTT. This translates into CASRLSPGNTQYF. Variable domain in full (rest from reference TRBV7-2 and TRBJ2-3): GAGVSQSPSNKVTEKGKDVELRCDPISGHTALYWYRQSLGQGLEFLIYFQGNSAPDKSGLPSDRFSAERTGGSVSTLTIQRTQQEDSAVYLCASRLSPGNTQYFGPGTRLTVL.

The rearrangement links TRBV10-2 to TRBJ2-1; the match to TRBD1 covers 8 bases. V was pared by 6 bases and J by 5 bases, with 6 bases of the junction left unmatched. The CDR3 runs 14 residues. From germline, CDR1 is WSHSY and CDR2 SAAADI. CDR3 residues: CASSLDRANNEQFF. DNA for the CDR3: TGCGCCAGCAGCCTGGACAGGGCGAACAATGAGCAGTTCTTC.

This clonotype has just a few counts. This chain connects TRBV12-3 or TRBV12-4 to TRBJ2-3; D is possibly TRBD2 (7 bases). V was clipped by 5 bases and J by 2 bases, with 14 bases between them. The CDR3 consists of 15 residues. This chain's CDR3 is CASSERGGPTDTQYF. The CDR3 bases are TGTGCCAGCAGTGAAAGGGGGGGCCCCACAGATACGCAGTATTTT.

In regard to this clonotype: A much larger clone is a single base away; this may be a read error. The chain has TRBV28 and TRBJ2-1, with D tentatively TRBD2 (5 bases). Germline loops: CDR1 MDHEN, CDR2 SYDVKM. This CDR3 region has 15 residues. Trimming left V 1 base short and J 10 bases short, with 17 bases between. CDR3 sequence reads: CASSLSREPIGEQFF. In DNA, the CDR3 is TGTGCCAGCAGTTTATCCCGGGAACCCATAGGGGAGCAGTTCTTC.

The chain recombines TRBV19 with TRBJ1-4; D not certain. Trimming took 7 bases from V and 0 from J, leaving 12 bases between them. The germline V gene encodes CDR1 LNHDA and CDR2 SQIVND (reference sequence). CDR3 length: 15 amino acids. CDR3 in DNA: TGTGCCAGTACCCCAGCTTTAACAACTAATGAAAAACTGTTTTTT. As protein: CASTPALTTNEKLFF.

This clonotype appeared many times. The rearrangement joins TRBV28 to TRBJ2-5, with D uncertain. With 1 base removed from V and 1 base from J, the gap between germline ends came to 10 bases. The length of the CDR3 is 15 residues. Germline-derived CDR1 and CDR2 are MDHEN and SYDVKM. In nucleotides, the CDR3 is TGTGCCAGCAGTTTATTGTCGGAGATCCAAGAGACCCAGTACTTC. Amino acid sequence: CASSLLSEIQETQYF.

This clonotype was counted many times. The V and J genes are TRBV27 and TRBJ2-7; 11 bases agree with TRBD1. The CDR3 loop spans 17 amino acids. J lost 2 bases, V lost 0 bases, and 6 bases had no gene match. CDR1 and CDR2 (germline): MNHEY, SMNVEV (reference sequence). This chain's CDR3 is CASSLSDGDRGTYEQYF. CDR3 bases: TGTGCCAGCAGTTTATCTGATGGGGACAGGGGGACCTACGAGCAGTACTTC.

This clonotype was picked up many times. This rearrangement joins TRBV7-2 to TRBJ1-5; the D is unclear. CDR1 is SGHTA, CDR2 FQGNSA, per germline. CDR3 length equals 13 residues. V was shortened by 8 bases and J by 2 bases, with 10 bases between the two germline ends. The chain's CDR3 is CASGVRGNQPQHF. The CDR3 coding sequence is TGTGCCAGCGGGGTTCGGGGCAATCAGCCCCAGCATTTT. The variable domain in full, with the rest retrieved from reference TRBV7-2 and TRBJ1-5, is GAGVSQSPSNKVTEKGKDVELRCDPISGHTALYWYRQSLGQGLEFLIYFQGNSAPDKSGLPSDRFSAERTGGSVSTLTIQRTQQEDSAVYLCASGVRGNQPQHFGDGTRLSIL.

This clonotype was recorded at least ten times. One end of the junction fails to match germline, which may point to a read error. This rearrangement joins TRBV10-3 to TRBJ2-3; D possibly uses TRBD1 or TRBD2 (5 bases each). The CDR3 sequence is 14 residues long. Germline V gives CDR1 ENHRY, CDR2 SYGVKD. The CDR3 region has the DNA TGTGCCACCAGTGAGGGACGGATCACAGATACGCAGTATTTT. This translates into CATSEGRITDTQYF.

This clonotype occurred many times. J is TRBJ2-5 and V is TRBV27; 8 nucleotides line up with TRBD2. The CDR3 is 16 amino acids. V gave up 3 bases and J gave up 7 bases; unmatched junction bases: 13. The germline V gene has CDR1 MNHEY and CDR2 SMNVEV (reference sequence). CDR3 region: CASSFTSGGRVWTQYF. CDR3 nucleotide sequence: TGTGCCAGCAGTTTTACTAGCGGTGGGCGCGTATGGACCCAGTACTTC.

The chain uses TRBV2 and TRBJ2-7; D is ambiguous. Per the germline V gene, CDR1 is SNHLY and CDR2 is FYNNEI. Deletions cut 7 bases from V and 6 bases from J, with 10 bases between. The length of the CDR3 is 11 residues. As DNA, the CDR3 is TGTGCCAGCAAGGGTGAGGTCGAGCAGTACTTC. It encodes CASKGEVEQYF.

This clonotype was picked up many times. The CDR3 nucleotides are TGTGCCAGCTCACCCCCGGTAGGGTACACTGAAGCTTTCTTT. It specifies CASSPPVGYTEAFF. The J gene is TRBJ1-1, the V gene TRBV18; D uncertain. The germline V gene has CDR1 KGHSH and CDR2 LQKENI. V was shortened by 3 bases and J by 3 bases, with 11 bases between the two germline ends. The CDR3 runs to 14 residues.

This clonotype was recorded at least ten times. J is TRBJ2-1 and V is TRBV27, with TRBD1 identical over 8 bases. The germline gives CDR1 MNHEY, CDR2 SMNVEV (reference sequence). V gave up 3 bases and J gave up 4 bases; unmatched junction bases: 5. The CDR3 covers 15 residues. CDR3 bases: TGTGCCAGCAGTTTTGGCGGGACAGGTTACAATGAGCAGTTCTTC. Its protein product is CASSFGGTGYNEQFF.

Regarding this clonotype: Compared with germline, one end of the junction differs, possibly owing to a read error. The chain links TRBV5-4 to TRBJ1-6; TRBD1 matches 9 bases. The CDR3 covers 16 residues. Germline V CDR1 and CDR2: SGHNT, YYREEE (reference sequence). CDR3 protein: CASSPKQTGGNSPLNF. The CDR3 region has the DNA TGTGCCAGCAGCCCTAAACAGACAGGGGGAAATTCACCCCTCAACTTT.

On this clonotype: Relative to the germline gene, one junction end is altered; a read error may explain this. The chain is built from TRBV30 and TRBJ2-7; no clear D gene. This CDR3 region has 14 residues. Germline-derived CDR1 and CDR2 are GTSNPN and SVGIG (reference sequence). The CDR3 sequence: CTWIKNEVVSEQYF. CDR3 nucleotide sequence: TGTACCTGGATAAAGAACGAAGTCGTTTCCGAGCAGTACTTC. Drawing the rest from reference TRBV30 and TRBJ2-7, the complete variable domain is SQTIHQWPATLVQPVGSPLSLECTVEGTSNPNLYWYRQAAGRGLQLLFYSVGIGQISSEVPQNLSASRPQDRQFILSSKKLLLSDSGFYLCTWIKNEVVSEQYFGPGTRLTVT.

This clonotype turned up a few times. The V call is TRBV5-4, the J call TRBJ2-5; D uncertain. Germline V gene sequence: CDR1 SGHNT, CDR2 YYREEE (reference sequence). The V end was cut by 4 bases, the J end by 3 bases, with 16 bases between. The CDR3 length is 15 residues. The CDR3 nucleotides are TGTGCCAGCAGCCCCGACGGCCAGAACAAAGAGACCCAGTACTTC. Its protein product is CASSPDGQNKETQYF. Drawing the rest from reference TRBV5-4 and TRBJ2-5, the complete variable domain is ETGVTQSPTHLIKTRGQQVTLRCSSQSGHNTVSWYQQALGQGPQFIFQYYREEENGRGNFPPRFSGLQFPNYSSELNVNALELDDSALYLCASSPDGQNKETQYFGPGTRLLVL.

The CDR3 is CASGSSGTGGETQYF. CDR3 sequence (DNA): TGTGCCAGCGGCTCCTCAGGGACTGGGGGAGAGACCCAGTACTTC. This chain connects TRBV7-3 to TRBJ2-5; a possible D gene is TRBD2 (6 bases). The CDR3 runs 15 residues. Trimming removed 8 bases from V and 4 bases from J, with 20 bases in between. Germline V gene lookup returns CDR1 SGHTA and CDR2 FQGTGA.

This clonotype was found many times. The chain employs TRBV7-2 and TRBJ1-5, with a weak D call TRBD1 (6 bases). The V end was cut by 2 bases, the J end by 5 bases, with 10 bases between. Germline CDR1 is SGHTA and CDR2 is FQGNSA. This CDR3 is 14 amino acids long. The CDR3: CASSLRQVDQPQHF. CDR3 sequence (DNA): TGTGCCAGCAGCTTACGACAGGTAGATCAGCCCCAGCATTTT.

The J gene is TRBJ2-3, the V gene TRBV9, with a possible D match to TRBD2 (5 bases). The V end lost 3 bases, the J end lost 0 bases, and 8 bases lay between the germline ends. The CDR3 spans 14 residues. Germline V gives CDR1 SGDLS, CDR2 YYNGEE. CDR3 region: CASSERESTDTQYF. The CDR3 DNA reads TGTGCCAGCAGCGAACGGGAAAGCACAGATACGCAGTATTTT.

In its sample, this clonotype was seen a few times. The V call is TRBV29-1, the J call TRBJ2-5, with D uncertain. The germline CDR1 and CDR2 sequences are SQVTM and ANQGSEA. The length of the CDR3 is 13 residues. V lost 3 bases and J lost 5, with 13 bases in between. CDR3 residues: CSVDRPYYETQYF. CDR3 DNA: TGCAGCGTTGATAGGCCTTACTATGAGACCCAGTACTTC.

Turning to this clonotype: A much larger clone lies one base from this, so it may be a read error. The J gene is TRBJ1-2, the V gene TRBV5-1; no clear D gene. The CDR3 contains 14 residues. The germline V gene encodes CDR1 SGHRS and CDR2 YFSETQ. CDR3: CASSLGYGNDGYAF. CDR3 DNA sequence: TGCGCCAGCAGCTTGGGCTACGGGAACGATGGCTACGCCTTC. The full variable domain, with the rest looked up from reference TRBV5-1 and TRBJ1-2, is KAGVTQTPRYLIKTRGQQVTLSCSPISGHRSVSWYQQTPGQGLQFLFEYFSETQRNKGNFPGRFSGRQFSNSRSEMNVSTLELGDSALYLCASSLGYGNDGYAFGSGTRLTVV.

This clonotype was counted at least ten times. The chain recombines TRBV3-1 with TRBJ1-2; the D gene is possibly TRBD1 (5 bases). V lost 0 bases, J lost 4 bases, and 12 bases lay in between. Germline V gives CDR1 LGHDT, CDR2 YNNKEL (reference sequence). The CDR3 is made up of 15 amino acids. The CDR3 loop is CASSQELTVGYGYTF. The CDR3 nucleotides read TGTGCCAGCAGCCAAGAATTGACAGTGGGCTATGGCTACACCTTC.

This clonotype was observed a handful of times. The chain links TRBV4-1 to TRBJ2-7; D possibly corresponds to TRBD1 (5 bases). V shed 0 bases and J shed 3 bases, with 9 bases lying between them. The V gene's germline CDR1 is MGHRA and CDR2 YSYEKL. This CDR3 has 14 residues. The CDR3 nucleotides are TGCGCCAGCAGCCAAGACAGGGCGAACTACGAGCAGTACTTC. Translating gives CASSQDRANYEQYF.